This T cell receptor (beta chain) is from a study of OX40 agonist ivuxolimab in advanced cancers. Study details: Males comprised around 80% of the group, whose mean age was around 62 years (range roughly 20 to 90).

Autoimmune disease history or systemic immunosuppression barred patients. Samples of blood were obtained at baseline, on cycle 4 day 1, and on cycle 7 day 1. CDR1 is SEHNR and CDR2 is FQNEAQ in the germline V gene (reference sequence). V lost 1 base and J lost 5, with 6 bases in between. CDR3 size: 13 residues. Clones were sequenced by immunoSEQ multiplex PCR, and TCRdb holds only the in-frame ones, with some missing. The table shows fewer than 100,000 clones, with 85% to 90% occurring only once. This chain links TRBV7-9 with TRBJ2-1; no reliable D call. This specimen was CD4+ or CD8+ T cells sorted from blood, taken in a trial of the OX40 agonist ivuxolimab. This sequence was found in an adult with an advanced solid tumor such as melanoma, head and neck, liver or kidney cancer. CDR3 coding DNA: TGTGCCAGCAGCTTAGTTCCCAACAATGAGCAGTTCTTC. This translates into CASSLVPNNEQFF.